These 16 T cell receptor beta chains share one sample of origin, sequenced in a study of blood T cell repertoires in COVID-19. Only in-frame clones appear in the TCRdb table, and some are missing; sequencing was by immunoSEQ multiplex PCR. The table has a few hundred thousand clones, roughly 91% seen once. What was sequenced was PBMCs or T cells enriched from blood (not recorded which). All receptors come from a woman younger than 30 who had recovered from COVID-19.

The chain joins TRBV2 to TRBJ1-4, with 7 bases matching TRBD1. V lost 2 bases and J lost 0; bases outside the gene matches: 12. Germline V gene lookup returns CDR1 SNHLY and CDR2 FYNNEI. The CDR3 has 19 residues. CDR3 region: CASSETPGQSTATNEKLFF. CDR3 bases: TGTGCCAGCAGTGAAACCCCGGGACAGAGTACTGCAACTAATGAAAAACTGTTTTTT.

The chain has TRBV30 and TRBJ1-2, with D unresolved. Trimming left V 3 bases short and J 5 bases short, with 10 bases between. CDR3 length equals 12 residues. CDR1 and CDR2 (germline): GTSNPN, SVGIG (reference sequence). CDR3 in amino acids: CAWRRREYGYTF. As DNA, the CDR3 is TGTGCCTGGAGACGGCGGGAATATGGCTACACCTTC.

This chain connects TRBV7-8 to TRBJ1-6; TRBD1 agrees at 9 bases. Per the germline V gene, CDR1 is SGHVS and CDR2 is FQNEAQ. The CDR3 is 14 amino acids. V gave up 6 bases and J gave up 7 bases; unmatched junction bases: 4. The CDR3 loop reads CASRLTGGNSPLHF. CDR3 DNA: TGTGCCAGCAGGCTGACAGGGGGGAATTCACCCCTCCACTTT.

V gene TRBV5-4 combines with J gene TRBJ1-2; D unclear. The V end lost 2 bases, the J end lost 4 bases, and 9 bases lay between the germline ends. CDR1 and CDR2 (germline): SGHNT, YYREEE (reference sequence). The length of the CDR3 is 13 residues. The CDR3, as DNA: TGTGCCAGCAGCTTCGGTCCCCCCTATGGCTACACCTTC. This sequence encodes CASSFGPPYGYTF.

This chain connects TRBV28 to TRBJ1-1, with D hard to call. The germline V gene encodes CDR1 MDHEN and CDR2 SYDVKM. The CDR3 covers 17 residues. V was clipped by 3 bases and J by 4 bases, with 21 bases between them. The chain's CDR3 is CASSFIVGRILTTEAFF. Here the CDR3 DNA reads TGTGCCAGCAGTTTTATAGTGGGCAGAATCCTGACCACTGAAGCTTTCTTT.

The chain's CDR3 is CAGQTGKYGYTF. The DNA for the CDR3 is TGTGCCGGGCAGACAGGGAAGTATGGCTACACCTTC. The chain is built from TRBV19 and TRBJ1-2, with 7 bases that match TRBD1. This CDR3 comprises 12 residues. The germline gives CDR1 LNHDA, CDR2 SQIVND (reference sequence). V lost 11 bases to trimming and J lost 5 bases; unmatched junction nucleotides: 8.

This clone has a handful of counts. In DNA, the CDR3 is TGCGCCAGCAGCCAACAGGGGAGCTATGGCTACACCTTC. It is translated as CASSQQGSYGYTF. The chain employs TRBV5-1 and TRBJ1-2; 7 nucleotides align to TRBD1. The CDR3 is 13 residues long. Per germline, CDR1 SGHRS and CDR2 YFSETQ. The V gene end was trimmed by 4 bases and the J gene end by 4 bases; junction bases not matched to a gene: 4.

The gene calls are TRBV3-1 (or the pseudogene TRBV3-2) and TRBJ1-4; TRBD1 matches at 9 bases. The V and J ends lost 1 base and 10 bases, in that order; junction bases with no gene match: 7. The CDR3 has 15 amino acids. Per germline, CDR1 LGHDT and CDR2 YNNKEL (reference sequence). As DNA, the CDR3 is TGTGCCAGCAGCCAAGTAAGGGACAGGGTGAGAAAACTGTTTTTT. Its protein is CASSQVRDRVRKLFF.

The genes are TRBV3-1 (or the pseudogene TRBV3-2) and TRBJ1-6; 7 bases fit TRBD1. The CDR3 is 14 residues long. V gave up 2 bases and J gave up 7 bases; unmatched junction bases: 2. Germline V CDR1 and CDR2: LGHDT, YNNKEL (reference sequence). The CDR3: CASSQQGVNSPLHF. The CDR3 nucleotides read TGTGCCAGCAGCCAACAGGGGGTAAATTCACCCCTCCACTTT.

The chain uses TRBV7-9 and TRBJ1-3; D perhaps matches TRBD1 (6 bases). CDR1 and CDR2 from the germline V gene are SEHNR and FQNEAQ (reference sequence). V dropped 8 bases and J dropped 1 base, with 9 bases sitting between them. This CDR3 spans 13 amino acids. CDR3 coding DNA: TGTGCCAGCCGAAGGGGGTCTGGAAACACCATATATTTT. Its protein is CASRRGSGNTIYF.

The chain has TRBV15 and TRBJ2-3, with TRBD2 as a possible D gene (8 bases). Germline lookup yields CDR1 LNHNV and CDR2 YYDKDF (reference sequence). The CDR3 spans 24 residues. Trimming removed 0 bases from V and 0 bases from J, with 34 bases in between. This chain's CDR3 is CATSRDRGRQGDTPAGASTDTQYF. Written as DNA, the CDR3 is TGTGCCACCAGCAGAGATCGGGGGAGACAGGGAGACACTCCAGCGGGGGCTAGCACAGATACGCAGTATTTT.

This rearrangement joins TRBV5-1 to TRBJ2-3; TRBD1 matches at 10 bases. Trimming removed 1 base from V and 2 bases from J; junction bases left unmatched: 4. CDR1 is SGHRS, CDR2 YFSETQ, per germline. This CDR3 has 16 amino acids. CDR3 sequence reads: CASSLWGQGITDTQYF. CDR3 sequence (DNA): TGCGCCAGCAGCTTGTGGGGACAGGGGATCACAGATACGCAGTATTTT.

The chain combines TRBV5-4 with TRBJ2-5, with 9 positions matching TRBD2. The junction had 4 bases not matched to a gene; V was cut back by 4 bases and J by 3 bases. The CDR3 sequence is 14 residues long. Per the germline V gene, CDR1 is SGHNT and CDR2 is YYREEE (reference sequence). CDR3 nucleotides: TGTGCCAGCAGCCTTAGCGGGGGAGAAGAGACCCAGTACTTC. Its translation is CASSLSGGEETQYF.

The chain has TRBV5-1 and TRBJ2-7; 10 bases fit TRBD1. The CDR3 runs 14 residues. J lost 2 bases, V lost 5 bases, and 4 bases had no gene match. The V gene's germline CDR1 is SGHRS and CDR2 YFSETQ. CDR3: CASRPGTGAYEQYF. Here the CDR3 DNA reads TGCGCCAGCAGGCCCGGGACAGGGGCCTACGAGCAGTACTTC. Looking up the rest from reference TRBV5-1 and TRBJ2-7 gives the full variable domain: KAGVTQTPRYLIKTRGQQVTLSCSPISGHRSVSWYQQTPGQGLQFLFEYFSETQRNKGNFPGRFSGRQFSNSRSEMNVSTLELGDSALYLCASRPGTGAYEQYFGPGTRLTVT.

The chain recombines TRBV15 with TRBJ1-1; unclear D gene. The germline V and J ends were trimmed by 0 bases and 6 bases, with 11 bases remaining between them. The CDR3 is made up of 14 amino acids. Germline assignment: CDR1 LNHNV and CDR2 YYDKDF (reference sequence). The CDR3 spells CATSRDLFGAEAFF. The DNA of the CDR3 is TGTGCCACCAGCAGAGATCTCTTTGGAGCTGAAGCTTTCTTT. Together with reference TRBV15 and TRBJ1-1, the CDR3 gives the full variable domain: DAMVIQNPRYQVTQFGKPVTLSCSQTLNHNVMYWYQQKSSQAPKLLFHYYDKDFNNEADTPDNFQSRRPNTSFCFLDIRSPGLGDTAMYLCATSRDLFGAEAFFGQGTRLTVV.

Of note for this clone: Other DNA sequences of this sample code for an identical CDR3. This chain connects TRBV5-1 to TRBJ2-7; D not resolved. CDR3 size: 15 residues. V was clipped by 0 bases and J by 4 bases, with 14 bases between them. Germline V gene data show CDR1 as SGHRS and CDR2 as YFSETQ. Here the CDR3 DNA reads TGCGCCAGCAGCTTGGACAGCTCTTCCTTGTACGAGCAGTACTTC. This gives the protein CASSLDSSSLYEQYF.